Given below is one TCR beta chain in context. Its antigen target is currently unknown. One base away there is no much larger clone; base qualities are not given. In the ophthalmopathy patients, disease was moderately to severely active, with a Clinical Activity Score of 3 or more, a NOSPECS grade of 4 or more, and a duration of less than 3 months. Patients with uncontrolled infections, other autoimmune diseases, pregnancy or lactation were excluded. Clinical symptoms, serum thyroxine and TRAb, thyroid ultrasound, and orbital computed tomography formed the basis for the diagnoses. Ficoll-Paque density gradient centrifugation was used to isolate PBMCs from approximately 10 ml of fresh peripheral blood. Trizol reagent was used to extract total RNA, and RNA quality was then checked on an Agilent 2100 Bioanalyzer. Per the germline V gene (reference sequence), SGHKS is the CDR1 and YYEKEE is the CDR2. The germline V end is reduced by 3 bases and the J end by 4 bases; junction bases left unmatched: 13. The CDR3 covers 16 residues, taking in both the cysteine and the phenylalanine. The read is trimmed to its CDR3 DNA, 48 bases read in frame from base 1.

TCR beta CDR3 regions were amplified from RNA transcripts. The first round of RT-PCR for the TCR CDR3 was performed with the HTBI primer set and the Qiagen OneStep RT-PCR kit. A second multiplex PCR round built the libraries, followed by size selection and purification. Libraries were sequenced paired-end with 100 bp reads on an Illumina HiSeq2000. The original pipeline was this. SOAPnuke was used to process the raw data, with reads discarded if the reads contained adapters or uncalled bases, had a mean Phred below 15, or lacked an exact constant-primer or identifier match. COPE v1.2.5 was used to merge the high-quality paired reads, and each unique nucleotide sequence was defined as a clonotype. MiTCR v1.1 was used to align clonotypes to the IMGT TRBV, TRBD and TRBJ reference segments. Only V-J combinations with frequency above 0.0001, covering 99% to 99.2% of repertoires, were analysed. A TCS score was defined as the ratio between F50 (clonal expansion) and ExV (chaos), using BLOSUM62-based TCRdist between CDR3 peptides within each V-J. Welch's t-statistics and random forest reduced 450 to 600 V-J features to 10 to 15, which were used in a naive Bayes classifier (R e1071). TCRdb cleaned the public reads at Q25 with fastp, built clones with MiXCR and kept in-frame beta chains. Every distinct CDR3 protein forms one entry, paired with its most common genes and DNA. These V and J calls originate from TCRdb's pipeline instead of the authors' own analysis. This sample has hundreds of thousands of distinct CDR3 sequences in its table, and about 20% of those were observed once. 64% of the sample is held by the ten biggest clonotypes.

The data derive from a study of T cells in Graves' hyperthyroidism and ophthalmopathy (dated by TCRdb to about 2019). For the wider study: Peripheral blood was sampled at the time of initial diagnosis, prior to any treatment. A discovery cohort of about a hundred patients, 43 with Graves' ophthalmopathy and over 55 with stable Graves' hyperthyroidism, was used to find distinguishing TCR V-J signatures. Prospective prediction of ophthalmopathy was tested in an independent validation cohort consisting of under 20 hyperthyroidism patients and about 17 patients who later progressed to ophthalmopathy. The approximately 100 discovery patients were divided at random into training and test sets in a 7:3 ratio. In addition, the study compared T-cell repertoires in thyroid tissue and in blood from about 6 Graves' hyperthyroidism patients. After blood sampling, hyperthyroidism patients were treated with methimazole at a starting dose of 30 mg daily, and ophthalmopathy patients were treated with high-dose intravenous methylprednisolone. TCR Vbeta CDR3 sequencing of roughly 140 peripheral blood samples (approximately 44 ophthalmopathy, 70 to 85 hyperthyroidism and around 17 progressor patients) is reported in the paper. Overall study outcomes, separate from this receptor: No statistical method was used to fix the sample size in advance, and group allocation was not hidden from the investigators. Ophthalmopathy was separated from stable hyperthyroidism by a 13 V-J signature model, with 85% to 90% sensitivity and roughly 84% specificity obtained in cross-validation and 80%/75% obtained in testing. Most expanded thyroid clonotypes (frequency above 0.001) were also detected in blood, suggesting blood repertoires may reflect thyroid immune responses. In validation, the model predicted progression to ophthalmopathy with approximately 70% sensitivity and roughly 75% specificity, a median of around six months before onset.

The sequence links TRBV5-5 to TRBJ2-7; 7 nucleotides in the junction match TRBD1. This TCR came from a man aged 25-45 years with Graves' ophthalmopathy. Input material: blood. The nucleotides are TGTGCCAGCAGCTCCCGACGGGACAGCCAAGAATACGAGCAGTACTTC. It encodes CASSSRRDSQEYEQYF.